This TCR beta chain comes out of a study of cytomegalovirus exposure and HLA in healthy donors. Germline V gene sequence: CDR1 SGHAT, CDR2 FQNNGV. The CDR3 contains 15 residues. V shed 4 bases, J shed 6 bases, and the junction held 11 bases outside the gene matches. Healthy donors of bone marrow made up the group. Donors sampled were nominally healthy, though unrecorded immune exposures were likely. Details on this clone: What it recognizes is unknown.

Study-level findings and limits: Some public TCRs appeared in many individuals, while most sequences were rare.

A multiplex PCR was run with 60 Vbeta primers and 13 Jbeta primers. Data came from immunoSEQ multiplex PCR; TCRdb stores just in-frame clones and leaves some out. The repertoire includes fewer than 100,000 clones, 60% to 85% of them detected once, and roughly a sixth sits in the top ten. This clonotype originated in a man in his sixties in good health and CMV-seropositive. The specimen sequenced was PBMCs. J is TRBJ1-1 and V is TRBV11-2; TRBD1 matches 7 bases. The CDR3 region is CASSSNDRVKAEAFF. DNA for the CDR3: TGTGCCAGCAGCTCAAATGACAGGGTAAAGGCTGAAGCTTTCTTT.